The rows below give T cell receptor beta chains drawn from one sample of a study of T cells in Graves' hyperthyroidism and ophthalmopathy. TCRdb reanalysed the multiplex PCR reads using MiXCR and keeps one entry per CDR3 protein. The data show roughly 56,000 distinct CDR3 sequences, around half seen once. The source material was blood. Receptors originate from a woman in her 30s with Graves' ophthalmopathy. Both conserved end residues are part of each CDR3. Each record gives: J gene, CDR3 length, clone size, V gene, D gene, CDR3 DNA, CDR3 protein. The D gene is left open where the match is weak. The size of a clone is reported for some rows only, either as once, few or many, or as a class for expanded clones.

>TRBJ2-1|15|.|TRBV15|TRBD1
TGTGCCACCAGCAGCAAACAGGGGGCATTCAATGAGCAGTTCTTC
CATSSKQGAFNEQFF
>TRBJ1-1|14|.|TRBV9|.
TGTGCCAGCAGCGTAGTCCCTACAAGCACTGAAGCTTTCTTT
CASSVVPTSTEAFF
>TRBJ2-7|10|.|TRBV10-3|TRBD1
TGTGCCATAGGACAGGGCGAGCAGTACTTC
CAIGQGEQYF
>TRBJ1-4|17|.|TRBV7-9|.
TGTGCCAGCAGCTGGGGGCAGGGGAGAAGGGCTAATGAAAAACTGTTTTTT
CASSWGQGRRANEKLFF
>TRBJ1-4|11|many|TRBV12-3/TRBV12-4|.
TGTGCCAGCAGTTTACGAGGAGGAGGATTTTTT
CASSLRGGGFF
>TRBJ2-1|17|.|TRBV4-1|.
TGCGCCAGCAGCCAAGCAGGCGGCGGGGATCCTTACAATGAGCAGTTCTTC
CASSQAGGGDPYNEQFF
>TRBJ1-1|11|few|TRBV3-1|.
TGTGCCAGCAGCCAAAGCACTGAAGCTTTCTTT
CASSQSTEAFF
>TRBJ2-1|15|.|TRBV12-3/TRBV12-4|TRBD2
TGTGCCAGCAGTTCTGGTGGCGGGAGTATCCATGAGCAGCTCTTC
CASSSGGGSIHEQLF
>TRBJ2-2|15|.|TRBV20-1|.
TGCAGTGCCAGGGCCGGAGACATGGTGCGTGGGGAGCTGTTTTTT
CSARAGDMVRGELFF
>TRBJ1-5|14|many|TRBV30|.
TGTGCCTGGAGTCCGGCAGGCTTTGGTCAGCCCCAGCATTTT
CAWSPAGFGQPQHF
>TRBJ2-6|17|.|TRBV27|TRBD1
TGTGCCAGCTCGACAGACAGGGTAGTAACTGGGGCCAACGTCCTGACTTTC
CASSTDRVVTGANVLTF
>TRBJ2-1|15|.|TRBV29-1|TRBD2
TGCAGCGGAGGGGGGACTAGCGGGAGATGGAATGAGCAGTTCTTC
CSGGGTSGRWNEQFF
>TRBJ2-1|18|.|TRBV11-2|TRBD2
TGTGCCAGCAGCTTAGGGGGACTAGCGCCTACTGGCCACAATGAGCAGTTCTTC
CASSLGGLAPTGHNEQFF
>TRBJ2-3|15|many|TRBV6-5|TRBD1
TGTGCCAGCAGACCCCCGGGACAGGCACGAGATACGCAGTATTTT
CASRPPGQARDTQYF
>TRBJ1-5|9|.|TRBV25-1|.
TGTGCCAGCAATCAGCCCCAGCATTTT
CASNQPQHF
>TRBJ2-7|15|many|TRBV7-2|.
TGTGCCAGCAGCTTAGTTGACTCCGACTGGGACGAGCAGTACTTC
CASSLVDSDWDEQYF
>TRBJ2-7|14|.|TRBV29-1|TRBD1
TGCAGCGTTGAAGAACAGGGGGTAACCTACGAGCAGTACTTC
CSVEEQGVTYEQYF
>TRBJ1-2|15|many|TRBV5-4|TRBD1
TGTGCCAGCAGCTTGCGGGACAGGGCCTTCTATGGCTACACCTTC
CASSLRDRAFYGYTF
>TRBJ2-1|17|many|TRBV6-5|TRBD2
TGTGCCAGCAGTTACGGGACTAGCGGGAAATCCTACAATGAGCAGTTCTTC
CASSYGTSGKSYNEQFF
>TRBJ2-1|15|many|TRBV6-1|.
TGTGCCAGCGGAACGACCGGGCCGAACAACAATGAGCAGTTCTTC
CASGTTGPNNNEQFF
>TRBJ2-1|12|.|TRBV7-6|.
TGTGCTAGCAGCCGCAGATTCAATGAGCAGTTCTTC
CASSRRFNEQFF
>TRBJ2-7|16|many|TRBV11-2|TRBD1
TGTGCCAGCAGCTCAAGACCAGGGGGCGCCGTGGGCGAGCAGTACTTC
CASSSRPGGAVGEQYF
>TRBJ2-1|17|.|TRBV7-9|TRBD2
TGTGCCAGCAGCTTAGCAGGGCTAGCGGGGGGATTCAATGAGCAGTTCTTC
CASSLAGLAGGFNEQFF
>TRBJ1-6|14|.|TRBV11-2|.
TGTGCCGGCAGCTTAGATCCCACCGATTCATCCCTCCACTTT
CAGSLDPTDSSLHF
>TRBJ1-5|12|few|TRBV14|.
TGTGCCAGCAGCCAAGAAAGCTGGGTCCAGCATTTT
CASSQESWVQHF
>TRBJ2-1|15|.|TRBV29-1|TRBD2
TGCAGCGCCGGACTAGCGGGGGGGCTTCGCAATGAGCAGTTCTTC
CSAGLAGGLRNEQFF
>TRBJ1-5|14|.|TRBV5-6|.
TGTGCCAGCAGCCCGGGACTGGCTAATCAGCCCCAGCATTTT
CASSPGLANQPQHF
>TRBJ2-1|17|many|TRBV6-6|TRBD2
TGTGCCAGCAGAAAGACACAGGGATTAGCGGGGAAAAATGAGCAGTTCTTC
CASRKTQGLAGKNEQFF
>TRBJ2-1|12|many|TRBV7-3|.
TGTGCCAGCAGCGAGGGTCAGGGTGAGCAGTTCTTC
CASSEGQGEQFF
>TRBJ2-1|15|many|TRBV28|.
TGTGCCAGCAGTTTTGGGGATAGCTCCTACAATGAGCAGTTCTTC
CASSFGDSSYNEQFF
>TRBJ1-1|11|.|TRBV7-9|.
TGTACCAGCTGGCGGAACACTGAAGCTTTCTTT
CTSWRNTEAFF
>TRBJ1-2|14|many|TRBV4-2|.
TGTGCCAGCAGCCAAGAGACCACGAACTATGGCTACACCTTC
CASSQETTNYGYTF
>TRBJ1-1|17|many|TRBV6-1|TRBD1
TGTGCCAGCAGTTATTTGACAGGGGGGTCTATGAACACTGAAGCTTTCTTT
CASSYLTGGSMNTEAFF
>TRBJ1-5|13|.|TRBV19|.
TGTGCCAGTAGTGTTAGGGGCAATGAGCCCCAGCATTTT
CASSVRGNEPQHF
>TRBJ2-1|11|many|TRBV12-5|.
TGTGCTAGTGGTTTGGTATATGAGCAGTTCTTC
CASGLVYEQFF
>TRBJ2-1|16|.|TRBV19|TRBD2
TGTGCCAGTAGTATAACTGGGGCGGGAGGGGGTAATGAGCAGTTCTTC
CASSITGAGGGNEQFF
>TRBJ2-1|15|many|TRBV20-1|TRBD2
TGCAGTGCCCATGGGGGACTAGCGTCCTACAATGAGCAGTTCTTC
CSAHGGLASYNEQFF
>TRBJ1-5|13|once|TRBV20-1|.
TGCAGTGTTACGGGACTTAGCAATCAGCCCCAGCATTTT
CSVTGLSNQPQHF
>TRBJ2-2|18|many|TRBV19|TRBD2
TGTGCCAGCAAAGCTTTACAAGCGGGAGGGCGGGTCACCGGGGAGCTGTTTTTT
CASKALQAGGRVTGELFF
>TRBJ2-7|11|many|TRBV20-1|.
TGCAGTGCTAGTTCATATTACGAGCAGTACTTC
CSASSYYEQYF
>TRBJ1-2|13|many|TRBV10-3|.
TGTGCCATCAGTGAGGGGGGGCGCCGAGGCTACACCTTC
CAISEGGRRGYTF
>TRBJ2-7|11|.|TRBV2|.
TGTGCCAGCAGTGAAACTAGCGAGCAGTACTTC
CASSETSEQYF
>TRBJ2-3|12|.|TRBV5-1|.
TGCGCCAGCAGCCCGTTCGGGGATACGCAGTATTTT
CASSPFGDTQYF
>TRBJ2-7|13|many|TRBV29-1|TRBD2
TGCAGCGTTAAAGGACTAGCGGGAAACGAGCAGTACTTC
CSVKGLAGNEQYF
>TRBJ2-6|14|.|TRBV2|TRBD1
TGTGCCAGCAGAGGAGATGACCGGGACAGGGTCCTGACTTTC
CASRGDDRDRVLTF
>TRBJ2-5|16|.|TRBV20-1|TRBD2
TGCAGTGCTAGAGACGCGTACGGGGGGGACCAAGAGACCCAGTACTTC
CSARDAYGGDQETQYF
>TRBJ1-5|15|.|TRBV20-1|.
TGCAGTGCTAGAACTAGCGGGAACGTAGATCAGCCCCAGCATTTT
CSARTSGNVDQPQHF
>TRBJ2-7|15|many|TRBV14|TRBD1
TGTGCCAGCAGCCCCTGGGACAGGCTCCCCTACGAGCAGTACTTC
CASSPWDRLPYEQYF
>TRBJ2-5|14|few|TRBV20-1|TRBD2
TGCAGTGCTAGTCGTGGTAGCGGGATTGAGACCCAGTACTTC
CSASRGSGIETQYF
>TRBJ2-2|16|.|TRBV20-1|TRBD2
TGCAGTGCTAGAGATCGACTAGCGGGGAACACCGGGGAGCTGTTTTTT
CSARDRLAGNTGELFF
>TRBJ1-5|18|many|TRBV19|.
TGTGCCAGTAGGGGATTAGGGGATTACGCGATAAGCAATCAGCCCCAGCATTTT
CASRGLGDYAISNQPQHF
>TRBJ1-5|15|many|TRBV19|.
TGTGCCAGTAGCTGGGAGGGATCGGGCAATCAGCCCCAGCATTTT
CASSWEGSGNQPQHF
>TRBJ2-3|22|.|TRBV12-3/TRBV12-4|TRBD2
TGTGCCAGCAGTTTATTTCTTGGCCGGCGGGACATGACTAGCGGGAGGACAGATACGCAGTATTTT
CASSLFLGRRDMTSGRTDTQYF
>TRBJ1-1|13|.|TRBV19|.
TGTGCCAGTGGGAGTGCGGGAGGGACTGAAGCTTTCTTT
CASGSAGGTEAFF